The 32 T cell receptor beta chains reported below all come from one sample, sequenced in a study of T cell responses to AZD1222 COVID-19 vaccine. Assay: immunoSEQ multiplex PCR; the TCRdb copy retains only in-frame clones and omits some. The sample records approximately 60,000 clones, 65% to 90% being singletons. The sequenced sample was peripheral blood, obtained on day 0 of AZD1222 vaccination. These TCRs come from an adult in good health.

This clone came up a few times. The V call is TRBV28, the J call TRBJ2-4; D not certain. This CDR3 spans 16 amino acids. V was pared by 3 bases and J by 0 bases, with 12 bases between. Germline loops: CDR1 MDHEN, CDR2 SYDVKM. The CDR3 nucleotides read TGTGCCAGCAGTTTTCACCCAAGCTTAGCCAAAAACATTCAGTACTTC. This gives the protein CASSFHPSLAKNIQYF.

This clone was counted a few times. Other nucleotide sequences in the sample specify the same CDR3. The chain links TRBV19 to TRBJ1-1; no clear D. The CDR3 consists of 15 residues. V gave up 5 bases and J gave up 1 base, with 14 bases separating them. The germline gives CDR1 LNHDA, CDR2 SQIVND (reference sequence). CDR3 amino acids: CASSLTVRPNTEAFF. CDR3 nucleotide sequence: TGTGCCAGTAGTTTAACAGTCCGACCGAACACTGAAGCTTTCTTT.

J is TRBJ1-1 and V is TRBV5-1, with 10 nucleotides matching TRBD1. This CDR3 comprises 14 residues. The V segment lost 0 bases and the J segment 8 bases; nucleotides outside the gene matches: 4. Per the germline V gene, CDR1 is SGHRS and CDR2 is YFSETQ. In nucleotides, the CDR3 is TGCGCCAGCAGCTTGGGGGACAGGGGTGGAGAAGCTTTCTTT. This translates into CASSLGDRGGEAFF.

The J gene is TRBJ1-2, the V gene TRBV11-3; TRBD1 matches at 7 bases. V gave up 5 bases and J gave up 8 bases; unmatched junction bases: 11. The CDR3 consists of 14 residues. Germline lookup yields CDR1 SGHNT and CDR2 YENEEA. The CDR3 loop is CASSPGQSFGGYTF. The CDR3 nucleotides are TGTGCCAGCAGCCCGGGACAGTCATTCGGGGGCTACACCTTC. Supplemented by reference TRBV11-3 and TRBJ1-2, the full variable domain reads EAGVVQSPRYKIIEKKQPVAFWCNPISGHNTLYWYLQNLGQGPELLIRYENEEAVDDSQLPKDRFSAERLKGVDSTLKIQPAELGDSAVYLCASSPGQSFGGYTFGSGTRLTVV.

DNA for the CDR3: TGTGCCAGCAGCTATGACGCTCCACGGCCCCAGCATTTT. Its translation: CASSYDAPRPQHF. V gene TRBV6-4 combines with J gene TRBJ1-5; D unresolved. The length of the CDR3 is 13 residues. V shed 6 bases and J shed 9 bases, with 15 bases lying between them. Per the germline V gene, CDR1 is MRHNA and CDR2 is SNTAGT.

The chain employs TRBV7-9 and TRBJ1-4; D possibly corresponds to TRBD1 (5 bases). V lost 3 bases and J 8 bases, leaving 10 bases between the germline ends. There are 13 residues in the CDR3. Germline V gives CDR1 SEHNR, CDR2 FQNEAQ (reference sequence). CDR3 sequence: CASSLRGKEKLFF. The CDR3 nucleotides are TGTGCCAGCAGCTTGCGGGGGAAGGAAAAACTGTTTTTT.

This sequence joins TRBV28 and TRBJ1-2; the D is unclear. There are 11 residues in the CDR3. Germline V lookup: CDR1 MDHEN, CDR2 SYDVKM. V dropped 6 bases and J dropped 1 base, with 3 bases sitting between them. CDR3 sequence reads: CASRLNYGYTF. DNA of the CDR3: TGTGCCAGCAGGCTTAACTATGGCTACACCTTC.

V gene TRBV7-2 combines with J gene TRBJ2-1; TRBD2 matches at 11 bases. Germline CDR1 SGHTA, CDR2 FQGNSA. J gave up 12 bases and V 5 bases, and 6 bases lay outside the gene matches. CDR3 length: 13 residues. The CDR3 region is CASSPWTSGPQFF. In DNA form, the CDR3 reads TGTGCCAGCAGCCCCTGGACTAGCGGGCCGCAGTTCTTC.

The chain uses TRBV28 and TRBJ2-5; 9 nucleotides match TRBD2. Unmatched junction bases numbered 7, after V lost 4 bases and J lost 1 base. This CDR3 spans 16 amino acids. CDR1 is MDHEN, CDR2 SYDVKM, per germline. The CDR3 sequence: CASSSLREGPQETQYF. CDR3 bases: TGTGCCAGCAGTTCCTTGCGGGAGGGCCCCCAAGAGACCCAGTACTTC.

The chain has TRBV28 and TRBJ1-6; 9 bases agree with TRBD1. The germline gives CDR1 MDHEN, CDR2 SYDVKM. CDR3 length: 15 amino acids. After removal of 8 bases from V and 9 bases from J, the junction contained 11 bases not matched to a gene. The CDR3 coding sequence is TGTGCCAGCGGTCCAACAGGGGGCGGAATTTCACCCCTCCACTTT. Amino acids: CASGPTGGGISPLHF.

The V gene is TRBV6-5, the J gene TRBJ2-2; 7 bases align to TRBD2. Losses at the gene ends were 2 bases for V and 3 bases for J; bases not matched to a gene: 3. This CDR3 comprises 15 residues. In germline, CDR1 is MNHEY, CDR2 SVGAGI. CDR3 in DNA: TGTGCCAGCAGTTACAGGGAGGGACACACCGGGGAGCTGTTTTTT. Residues: CASSYREGHTGELFF.

The chain recombines TRBV6-2 or TRBV6-3 with TRBJ2-7; 8 positions agree with TRBD2. J gave up 2 bases and V 6 bases, and 9 bases lay outside the gene matches. Germline lookup yields CDR1 MNHEY and CDR2 SVGEGT. The CDR3 totals 15 residues. The CDR3 is CASRPTLAGPYEQYV. In nucleotides, the CDR3 is TGTGCCAGCAGACCTACTTTAGCGGGACCCTACGAGCAGTACGTC.

The J gene is TRBJ1-1, the V gene TRBV6-5; perhaps TRBD1 as D (6 bases). Trimming cost V 3 bases and J 6 bases, with 17 bases left between them. This CDR3 contains 15 residues. Germline lookup yields CDR1 MNHEY and CDR2 SVGAGI. The CDR3 protein is CASSYSPTGFAEAFF. DNA for the CDR3: TGTGCCAGCAGTTATTCCCCTACAGGGTTTGCTGAAGCTTTCTTT.

The chain carries TRBV6-5 and TRBJ2-2; D perhaps matches TRBD1 (6 bases). V lost 3 bases to trimming and J lost 6 bases, with 11 bases between them. Germline CDR1 is MNHEY and CDR2 is SVGAGI. This CDR3 has 14 residues. For the CDR3, the DNA is TGTGCCAGCAGTTATCAGGGGTTGGCCGGGGAGCTGTTTTTT. This sequence encodes CASSYQGLAGELFF.

V is TRBV11-2 and J is TRBJ1-4; 9 bases agree with TRBD1. The junction had 6 bases not matched to a gene; V was cut back by 5 bases and J by 5 bases. Germline CDR1 is SGHAT and CDR2 is FQNNGV. The CDR3 is 15 residues long. CDR3 nucleotides: TGTGCCAGCAGCCACCCGACAGGGGGAAATGAAAAACTGTTTTTT. It is translated as CASSHPTGGNEKLFF.

The chain is built from TRBV6-2 or TRBV6-3 and TRBJ1-2; TRBD1 is a possible D gene (5 bases). In germline, CDR1 is MNHEY, CDR2 SVGEGT. V lost 2 bases to trimming and J lost 3 bases, with 22 bases between them. CDR3 size: 18 residues. The CDR3 sequence: CASSYPQGLQQGHYGYTF. CDR3 in DNA: TGTGCCAGCAGTTACCCCCAAGGACTCCAGCAGGGCCACTATGGCTACACCTTC.

The chain uses TRBV7-2 and TRBJ2-3; 8 nucleotides agree with TRBD1. Looked up from germline, CDR1 is SGHTA and CDR2 is FQGNSA. The trim removed 5 bases at V and 3 bases at J, leaving 4 bases unmatched. CDR3 length: 14 residues. The CDR3 protein is CASSKDRETDTQYF. The CDR3 nucleotides are TGTGCCAGCAGCAAGGACAGGGAGACAGATACGCAGTATTTT.

This chain uses TRBV3-1 (or the pseudogene TRBV3-2) with TRBJ2-6; D is uncertain. The CDR3 covers 17 residues. Looked up from germline, CDR1 is LGHDT and CDR2 is YNNKEL (reference sequence). Trimming took 3 bases from V and 1 from J, leaving 13 bases between them. For the CDR3, the DNA is TGTGCCAGCAGCCATGACGTCGGAGAGTCTGGGGCCAACGTCCTGACTTTC. Translating it yields CASSHDVGESGANVLTF.

The rearrangement links TRBV9 to TRBJ2-7; 11 positions match TRBD2. V dropped 4 bases and J dropped 12; count of bases not matched to a gene: 12. The CDR3 is 14 amino acids. CDR1 SGDLS and CDR2 YYNGEE come from the germline V gene. The CDR3 DNA reads as TGTGCCAGCAGCCCCGGGACTAGCGGTACGGGCAGGTACTTC. It yields the protein CASSPGTSGTGRYF.

J is TRBJ1-2 and V is TRBV4-3, with D hard to call. The V gene's germline CDR1 is LGHNA and CDR2 YSLEER. CDR3 length: 15 residues. V gave up 3 bases and J gave up 8 bases, with 19 bases separating them. CDR3 amino acids: CASSHPAAILGGYTF. CDR3 sequence (DNA): TGCGCCAGCAGCCACCCCGCGGCCATATTAGGGGGCTACACCTTC.

The genes are TRBV15 and TRBJ1-2; 7 bases are shared with TRBD1. Looked up from germline, CDR1 is LNHNV and CDR2 is YYDKDF (reference sequence). The J segment lost 8 bases and the V segment lost 0 bases, leaving 12 bases of the junction unmatched. This CDR3 contains 16 residues. DNA for the CDR3: TGTGCCACCAGCAGAGATCCCCGGACAGGTTCTCGGGGCTACACCTTC. Its protein is CATSRDPRTGSRGYTF. The full variable domain, completed using reference TRBV15 and TRBJ1-2, is DAMVIQNPRYQVTQFGKPVTLSCSQTLNHNVMYWYQQKSSQAPKLLFHYYDKDFNNEADTPDNFQSRRPNTSFCFLDIRSPGLGDTAMYLCATSRDPRTGSRGYTFGSGTRLTVV.

V and J are TRBV7-2 and TRBJ2-2, with 7 bases aligning to TRBD2. After removal of 5 bases from V and 5 bases from J, the junction contained 5 bases not matched to a gene. Germline V lookup: CDR1 SGHTA, CDR2 FQGNSA. The CDR3 spans 14 residues. CDR3 region: CASSAYGGTGELFF. CDR3 nucleotides: TGTGCCAGCAGCGCTTACGGGGGGACCGGGGAGCTGTTTTTT.

The V call is TRBV29-1, the J call TRBJ2-3; no clear D. Trimming took 7 bases from V and 1 from J, leaving 15 bases between them. CDR3 length: 14 residues. Per the germline V gene, CDR1 is SQVTM and CDR2 is ANQGSEA. This CDR3 reads CSARPTLGTDTQYF. The CDR3 coding sequence is TGCAGCGCCCGACCCACCTTGGGCACAGATACGCAGTATTTT.

This CDR3 reads CATSDEVGTDTQYF. The CDR3 nucleotides read TGTGCCACCAGTGATGAGGTGGGCACAGATACGCAGTATTTT. This sequence joins TRBV24-1 and TRBJ2-3; D unresolved. V lost 3 bases and J 1 base, leaving 7 bases between the germline ends. The CDR3 length is 14 residues. In germline, CDR1 is KGHDR, CDR2 SFDVKD.

The chain employs TRBV7-8 and TRBJ2-3, with TRBD2 identical over 7 bases. With 5 bases clipped from V and 0 bases from J, the junction kept 11 bases outside the gene matches. This CDR3 comprises 17 residues. CDR1 is SGHVS, CDR2 FQNEAQ, per germline. The CDR3 loop reads CASSGGPSGASTDTQYF. The CDR3 nucleotides are TGTGCCAGCAGCGGAGGGCCTAGCGGAGCTAGCACAGATACGCAGTATTTT.

The chain couples TRBV12-2 to TRBJ2-4; the table's D call TRBD2 went unverified against the DNA. TRBV12-2 is assigned pseudogene status. This CDR3 has 14 residues. CDR3 loop: CASRFVRAMNIQYF. Written as DNA, the CDR3 is TGTGCAAGTCGCTTCGTGCGGGCGATGAACATTCAGTACTTC.

The V gene is TRBV6-6, the J gene TRBJ1-3; D is ambiguous. The germline V gene encodes CDR1 MNHNY and CDR2 SVGAGI (reference sequence). The V end lost 3 bases, the J end lost 4 bases, and 13 bases lay between the germline ends. This CDR3 is 15 amino acids long. In DNA, the CDR3 is TGTGCCAGCAGTTATAGAAGTATGTCAGGAAACACCATATATTTT. This gives the protein CASSYRSMSGNTIYF.

This clone was seen a handful of times. The chain joins TRBV27 to TRBJ1-1; 7 nucleotides match TRBD1. The germline V gene encodes CDR1 MNHEY and CDR2 SMNVEV (reference sequence). The V and J ends lost 5 bases and 4 bases, in that order; junction bases with no gene match: 7. The CDR3 contains 14 residues. CDR3 bases: TGTGCCAGCAGTCCGGGACAGAAATCCACTGAAGCTTTCTTT. It codes for CASSPGQKSTEAFF.

J is TRBJ1-1 and V is TRBV12-5; D gene unclear. The V gene lost 3 bases and the J gene lost 5 bases, with 10 bases spanning the gap. The CDR3 contains 13 residues. Looked up from germline, CDR1 is LGHNT and CDR2 is FRNRAP. The CDR3 reads CASGLRSGTEAFF. CDR3 nucleotide sequence: TGTGCTAGTGGTTTACGCTCGGGAACTGAAGCTTTCTTT.

V and J are TRBV5-1 and TRBJ1-1; D remains unclear. Per the germline V gene, CDR1 is SGHRS and CDR2 is YFSETQ. The CDR3 has 13 residues. The V end was cut by 2 bases, the J end by 1 base, with 6 bases between. The CDR3 protein is CASSLTPNTEAFF. DNA for the CDR3: TGCGCCAGCAGCTTAACTCCGAACACTGAAGCTTTCTTT.

This clone was counted only a few times. The chain uses TRBV12-3 or TRBV12-4 and TRBJ1-2, with D hard to call. CDR3 size: 12 residues. The ends were cut back, 2 bases at V and 8 bases at J, with 9 bases in the middle. The DNA of the CDR3 is TGTGCCAGCAGTTTAAGGCCAGAAGGCTACACCTTC. As protein: CASSLRPEGYTF.

The rearrangement links TRBV24-1 to TRBJ1-2; D perhaps matches TRBD1 (6 bases). V was clipped by 2 bases and J by 6 bases, with 12 bases between them. CDR1 and CDR2 (germline): KGHDR, SFDVKD. The CDR3 extends over 14 amino acids. DNA for the CDR3: TGTGCCACCAGTGATTGGACAGAGGGAGATGGCTACACCTTC. Its translation: CATSDWTEGDGYTF.